The 24 T cell receptor beta chains in this list originate from one sample, sequenced in a study of shared clonotypes between healthy human individuals (TCRdb year 2020). Library preparation was by the immunoSEQ multiplex PCR assay. Here the immuneACCESS table is served through TCRdb, limited to in-frame sequences with V and J called. Missing clones are a known gap in these copies; in checked studies unresolved V genes cover under half, and the rest lacks a known reason. The sample includes 2.5 million or so clones, with around 90% observed a single time. The ten largest clones add up to over 0.12% of the sample. Specimen: naive CD4+ T cells sorted from blood. The cell subset or site tag for this specimen amounts to: CD45RA+ positively selected. These receptors were taken from a man aged 18 to 35 in good health.

The sample holds a few counts of this clone. The gene calls are TRBV5-1 and TRBJ2-7; D call uncertain. CDR1 and CDR2 (germline): SGHRS, YFSETQ. The CDR3 has 14 amino acids. Trimming left V 2 bases short and J 4 bases short, with 13 bases between. CDR3 protein: CASSFAVDLYEQYF. For the CDR3, the DNA is TGCGCCAGCAGCTTTGCCGTTGACCTTTACGAGCAGTACTTC. Full variable domain (rest looked up from reference TRBV5-1 and TRBJ2-7): KAGVTQTPRYLIKTRGQQVTLSCSPISGHRSVSWYQQTPGQGLQFLFEYFSETQRNKGNFPGRFSGRQFSNSRSEMNVSTLELGDSALYLCASSFAVDLYEQYFGPGTRLTVT.

This clone was seen once. This sequence joins TRBV11-2 and TRBJ2-1; possibly TRBD1 for D (5 bases). In germline, CDR1 is SGHAT, CDR2 FQNNGV. V was cut by 5 bases and J by 1 base, with 15 bases left in between. The CDR3 has 16 amino acids. CDR3 protein: CASSRVQGTSYNEQFF. The CDR3 DNA reads TGTGCCAGCAGCCGAGTCCAGGGTACGTCCTACAATGAGCAGTTCTTC.

The chain combines TRBV4-1 with TRBJ2-3, with no clear D. Trimming pared 1 base from V and 0 bases from J, leaving 8 bases between. Germline CDR1 and CDR2: MGHRA and YSYEKL. The CDR3 sequence is 15 residues long. In DNA, the CDR3 is TGCGCCAGCAGCCAAGCTGAGCTGAGCACAGATACGCAGTATTTT. It is translated as CASSQAELSTDTQYF.

The V gene is TRBV15, the J gene TRBJ1-3, with D possibly being TRBD1 (6 bases). Germline V gene sequence: CDR1 LNHNV, CDR2 YYDKDF (reference sequence). The CDR3 contains 16 residues. The V gene lost 6 bases and the J gene lost 0 bases, with 15 bases spanning the gap. CDR3 nucleotides: TGTGCCACCAGTAGTACTACAGGGAACTCTGGAAACACCATATATTTT. Protein sequence: CATSSTTGNSGNTIYF.

J is TRBJ2-1 and V is TRBV18, with TRBD1 matching over 7 bases. The CDR3 has 19 amino acids. V shed 6 bases and J 1 base; nucleotides not matched to a gene: 18. CDR1 and CDR2 from the germline V gene are KGHSH and LQKENI. The CDR3 sequence is CASSPTGQSLHNSYNEQFF. DNA for the CDR3: TGTGCCAGCTCCCCCACGGGACAGTCGCTACACAATTCCTACAATGAGCAGTTCTTC.

V usage is TRBV7-9 and J usage is TRBJ2-3, with TRBD2 matching 11 bases. V trimming: 5 bases; J trimming: 4 bases; junction bases outside the gene matches: 11. Germline V gene sequence: CDR1 SEHNR, CDR2 FQNEAQ (reference sequence). This CDR3 comprises 17 residues. CDR3 in amino acids: CASSGFPLAGGADTQYF. In DNA, the CDR3 is TGTGCCAGCAGCGGGTTCCCCCTAGCGGGAGGCGCAGATACGCAGTATTTT.

This chain links TRBV27 with TRBJ2-7; 7 nucleotides match TRBD1. Germline V gene data show CDR1 as MNHEY and CDR2 as SMNVEV (reference sequence). V dropped 8 bases and J dropped 4; count of bases not matched to a gene: 11. CDR3 length: 14 residues. CDR3 nucleotide sequence: TGTGCCAGCCTAACAGGGGAGATTCCATACGAGCAGTACTTC. Protein: CASLTGEIPYEQYF.

Here the CDR3 reads CASSVGSNEQFF. Written as DNA, the CDR3 is TGTGCCAGCAGCGTAGGGTCCAATGAGCAGTTCTTC. The chain combines TRBV9 with TRBJ2-1; D ambiguous. CDR1 SGDLS and CDR2 YYNGEE come from the germline V gene. This CDR3 contains 12 residues. Deletions cut 0 bases from V and 6 bases from J, with 4 bases between.

The rearrangement uses TRBV7-6 and TRBJ2-1; the match to TRBD2 covers 8 bases. The V gene's germline CDR1 is SGHVS and CDR2 FNYEAQ. The CDR3 is made up of 16 amino acids. V was clipped by 5 bases and J by 0 bases; unmatched bases: 6. CDR3 DNA sequence: TGTGCCAGCAGCCGGATCGGGACTAGCTCCTACAATGAGCAGTTCTTC. Protein: CASSRIGTSSYNEQFF.

A note on this clone: Other DNA sequences in the sample encode the same CDR3. The chain has TRBV7-2 and TRBJ2-5; TRBD2 matches 8 bases. The CDR3 has 13 residues. After removal of 1 base from V and 5 bases from J, the junction contained 0 bases not matched to a gene. The germline V gene has CDR1 SGHTA and CDR2 FQGNSA. As DNA, the CDR3 is TGTGCCAGCAGCTTAGGCGGGAGGGAGACCCAGTACTTC. Its protein product is CASSLGGRETQYF.

The V gene is TRBV5-4, the J gene TRBJ1-2; D unresolved. This CDR3 contains 15 residues. CDR1 and CDR2 (germline): SGHNT, YYREEE (reference sequence). Between the trimmed V and J ends, which lost 3 bases and 0 bases, there was a span of 12 bases. CDR3 amino acids: CASSSKRTTNYGYTF. The CDR3 DNA sequence: TGTGCCAGCAGCTCAAAGCGGACTACTAACTATGGCTACACCTTC.

The chain couples TRBV12-5 to TRBJ1-4, with D uncertain. CDR3 length: 16 amino acids. Germline V gives CDR1 LGHNT, CDR2 FRNRAP. With 7 bases removed from V and 8 bases from J, the gap between germline ends came to 23 bases. CDR3 amino acids: CASAFGMTDLNEKLFF. The CDR3 DNA follows: TGTGCTAGTGCCTTTGGGATGACGGATTTAAACGAAAAACTGTTTTTT.

Comments on this clone: Other DNA sequences in this sample translate to the same CDR3. The chain couples TRBV28 to TRBJ1-2; 9 nucleotides line up with TRBD1. This CDR3 has 14 residues. V dropped 4 bases and J dropped 5; count of bases not matched to a gene: 5. The germline V gene encodes CDR1 MDHEN and CDR2 SYDVKM. The CDR3 region is CASSSGQGLYGYTF. CDR3 sequence (DNA): TGTGCCAGCAGTTCCGGACAGGGGTTGTATGGCTACACCTTC.

This sequence joins TRBV5-1 and TRBJ1-2; possibly TRBD1 for D (5 bases). Deletions cut 5 bases from V and 4 bases from J, with 9 bases between. The CDR3 extends over 12 amino acids. Germline CDR1 SGHRS, CDR2 YFSETQ. CDR3 bases: TGCGCCAGCAGTGGACAAACCTATGGCTACACCTTC. Its translation: CASSGQTYGYTF.

J is TRBJ2-7 and V is TRBV5-3; 8 nucleotides align to TRBD1. TRBV5-3 is assigned to the ORF class and has an uncertain function. This CDR3 is 14 amino acids long. The V segment lost 0 bases and the J segment 5 bases; nucleotides outside the gene matches: 4. CDR3 region: CARSLARGHHEQYF. Here the CDR3 DNA reads TGTGCCAGAAGCTTGGCCAGGGGGCACCACGAGCAGTACTTC.

The V gene is TRBV5-6, the J gene TRBJ1-2, with no clear D. The CDR3 extends over 10 amino acids. The V gene's germline CDR1 is SGHDT and CDR2 YYEEEE. V shed 1 base and J shed 7 bases, with 2 bases lying between them. Here the CDR3 DNA reads TGTGCCAGCAGCTTGTCTGGCTACACCTTC. Translation: CASSLSGYTF.

The rearrangement links TRBV13 to TRBJ2-3; TRBD1 agrees at 7 bases. This CDR3 spans 15 amino acids. Germline loops: CDR1 PRHDT, CDR2 FYEKMQ (reference sequence). Trimming took 6 bases from V and 8 from J; bases not matched to a gene: 14. The CDR3 loop reads CASRLTGGTEVTQYF. In nucleotides, the CDR3 is TGTGCCAGCAGACTCACCGGTGGGACAGAAGTTACGCAGTATTTT.

The DNA for the CDR3 is TGTGCCAGCAGCGCGTCCGGGACAGGTACAAACACTGAAGCTTTCTTT. Translating it yields CASSASGTGTNTEAFF. V is TRBV7-9 and J is TRBJ1-1, with 8 bases lining up with TRBD1. V shed 5 bases and J 2 bases; nucleotides not matched to a gene: 10. Germline loops: CDR1 SEHNR, CDR2 FQNEAQ (reference sequence). The CDR3 loop spans 16 amino acids.

The chain joins TRBV2 to TRBJ2-7; no clear D. This CDR3 is 14 amino acids long. V was cut by 7 bases and J by 1 base, with 14 bases left in between. The germline V gene encodes CDR1 SNHLY and CDR2 FYNNEI. The CDR3, as DNA: TGTGCCAGCACCGAACCTCCCGTATCCTACGAGCAGTACTTC. It codes for CASTEPPVSYEQYF.

V gene TRBV7-3 combines with J gene TRBJ2-1; 11 bases align to TRBD2. This CDR3 comprises 17 residues. Germline trimming cut 2 bases from V and 2 bases from J; bases unmatched to any gene: 5. Germline V CDR1 and CDR2: SGHTA, FQGTGA. CDR3: CASSLATSGATYNEQFF. In DNA form, the CDR3 reads TGTGCCAGCAGCTTAGCGACTAGCGGGGCGACCTACAATGAGCAGTTCTTC.

The CDR3 loop is CASDDRAGNTIYF. As DNA, the CDR3 is TGTGCCAGTGACGACAGGGCTGGAAACACCATATATTTT. The V call is TRBV19, the J call TRBJ1-3; 7 nucleotides agree with TRBD1. CDR1 is LNHDA and CDR2 is SQIVND in the germline V gene (reference sequence). The CDR3 runs 13 residues. The V segment lost 8 bases and the J segment 2 bases; nucleotides outside the gene matches: 3.

About this clone itself: This sample includes further DNA sequences coding for the same CDR3. The V gene is TRBV10-1, the J gene TRBJ1-6; a possible D gene is TRBD1 (5 bases). The CDR3 loop spans 14 amino acids. CDR1 is WNHNN, CDR2 SYGVQD, per germline (reference sequence). V lost 5 bases and J 7 bases, leaving 12 bases between the germline ends. Here the CDR3 reads CASSSGTPNSPLHF. CDR3 sequence (DNA): TGCGCCAGCAGTTCAGGGACCCCGAATTCACCCCTCCACTTT.

The chain employs TRBV28 and TRBJ2-7; TRBD2 is a possible D gene (5 bases). The CDR3 is 14 amino acids. The V gene's germline CDR1 is MDHEN and CDR2 SYDVKM. Trimming cost V 5 bases and J 6 bases, with 17 bases left between them. In DNA form, the CDR3 reads TGTGCCAGCAGTCGAAGAGGGTCTACGGGCGAGCAGTACTTC. Protein: CASSRRGSTGEQYF.

The V gene is TRBV25-1, the J gene TRBJ2-3, with a tentative D call TRBD2 (5 bases). Germline CDR1 reads MGHDK; CDR2 reads SYGVNS. The CDR3 is 14 amino acids. Trimming left V 5 bases short and J 1 base short, with 10 bases between. CDR3 in amino acids: CASSPGVGTDTQYF. For the CDR3, the DNA is TGTGCCAGCAGTCCCGGGGTGGGCACAGATACGCAGTATTTT. Based on the CDR3 plus reference TRBV25-1 and TRBJ2-3, the full variable domain is EADIYQTPRYLVIGTGKKITLECSQTMGHDKMYWYQQDPGMELHLIHYSYGVNSTEKGDLSSESTVSRIRTEHFPLTLESARPSHTSQYLCASSPGVGTDTQYFGPGTRLTVL.